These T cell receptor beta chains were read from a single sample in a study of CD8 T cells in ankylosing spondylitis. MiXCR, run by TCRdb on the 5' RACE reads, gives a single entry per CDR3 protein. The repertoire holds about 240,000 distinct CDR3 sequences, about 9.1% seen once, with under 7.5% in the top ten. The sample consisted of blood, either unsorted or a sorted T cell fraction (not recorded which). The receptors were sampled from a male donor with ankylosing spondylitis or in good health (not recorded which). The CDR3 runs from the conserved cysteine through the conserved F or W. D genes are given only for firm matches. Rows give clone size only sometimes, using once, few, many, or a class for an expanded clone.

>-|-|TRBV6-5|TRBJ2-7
CASSYSIGGLEQYF
TGTGCCAGCAGTTACTCGATCGGGGGGCTCGAGCAGTACTTC
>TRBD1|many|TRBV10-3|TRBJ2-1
CAAGMGTGFYEQFF
TGTGCCGCCGGAATGGGGACAGGGTTTTATGAGCAGTTCTTC
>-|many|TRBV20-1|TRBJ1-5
CSAPAHGAGNQPQHF
TGCAGTGCCCCCGCTCATGGGGCAGGCAATCAGCCCCAGCATTTT
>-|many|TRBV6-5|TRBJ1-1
CASSYAIRNTEAFF
TGTGCCAGCAGTTACGCCATCAGGAACACTGAAGCTTTCTTT
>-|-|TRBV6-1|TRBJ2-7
CASSEPRDVTYEQYF
TGTGCCAGCAGTGAACCCCGGGACGTTACCTACGAGCAGTACTTC
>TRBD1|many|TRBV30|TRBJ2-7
CAWSLGTGYEQYF
TGTGCCTGGAGTCTGGGGACAGGCTACGAGCAGTACTTC
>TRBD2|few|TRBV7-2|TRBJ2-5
CASSSSGPIPETQYF
TGTGCCAGCAGCTCTAGCGGCCCTATACCAGAGACCCAGTACTTC
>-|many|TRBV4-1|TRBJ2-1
CASSHTQGNEQFF
TGCGCCAGCAGCCACACACAGGGAAATGAGCAGTTCTTC
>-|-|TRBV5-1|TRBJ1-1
CASSLEWTENTEAFF
TGCGCCAGCAGCTTGGAATGGACAGAGAACACTGAAGCTTTCTTT
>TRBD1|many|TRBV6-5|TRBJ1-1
CASSWDRGGTEAFF
TGTGCCAGCAGTTGGGACAGGGGAGGAACTGAAGCTTTCTTT
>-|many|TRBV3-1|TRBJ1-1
CASSQSGRDEAFF
TGTGCCAGCAGCCAAAGTGGCAGAGATGAAGCTTTCTTT
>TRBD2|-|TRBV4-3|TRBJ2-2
CASSQVREDTGELFF
TGCGCCAGCAGCCAAGTTCGGGAGGACACCGGGGAGCTGTTTTTT
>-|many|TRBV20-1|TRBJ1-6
CSARDPRGASTTNSPLHF
TGCAGTGCTAGAGATCCCCGGGGGGCCAGTACCACCAATTCACCCCTCCACTTT
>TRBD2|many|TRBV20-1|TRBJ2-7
CSAREPRGTSGGVTYEQYF
TGCAGTGCTAGAGAGCCGCGGGGGACTAGCGGGGGGGTCACCTACGAGCAGTACTTC
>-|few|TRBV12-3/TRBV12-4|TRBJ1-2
CASSFYSAHRGYTF
TGTGCCAGCAGTTTTTATTCTGCCCATCGGGGCTACACCTTC
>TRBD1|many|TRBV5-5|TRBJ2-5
CASRETTGEETQYF
TGTGCCAGCAGGGAGACGACAGGGGAAGAGACCCAGTACTTC
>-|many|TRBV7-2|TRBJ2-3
CASSLQQGGTDTQYF
TGTGCCAGCAGCTTACAACAGGGAGGCACAGATACGCAGTATTTT
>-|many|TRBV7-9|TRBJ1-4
CASSRLGSATNEKLFF
TGTGCCAGCAGCCGCCTTGGATCGGCCACTAATGAAAAACTGTTTTTT
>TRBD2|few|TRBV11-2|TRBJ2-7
CASSWTSGSSYEQYF
TGTGCCAGCAGCTGGACTAGCGGGAGCTCCTACGAGCAGTACTTC
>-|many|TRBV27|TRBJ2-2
CASSTADGELFF
TGTGCCAGCTCGACCGCAGACGGGGAGCTGTTTTTT
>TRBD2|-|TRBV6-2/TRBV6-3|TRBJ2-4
CASSYSPLAGVGNIQYF
TGTGCCAGCAGTTATTCCCCCTTAGCGGGAGTTGGAAACATTCAGTACTTC
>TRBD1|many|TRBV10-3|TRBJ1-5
CAISATGEGNQPQHF
TGTGCCATCAGCGCGACAGGGGAAGGCAATCAGCCCCAGCATTTT
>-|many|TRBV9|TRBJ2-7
CASSVGGPSYEQYF
TGTGCCAGCAGCGTAGGGGGACCTTCCTACGAGCAGTACTTC